The 12 T cell receptor beta chains in this list originate from one sample, sequenced in a study of shared clonotypes between healthy human individuals. This table comes from immunoSEQ multiplex PCR, and its TCRdb copy is limited to in-frame clones, with some not included. In the table there are about 680,000 clones, less than 80% of which are singletons. The sequenced sample was memory CD4+ T cells sorted from blood. The subset was: CD45RA-negative fraction. These receptors all come from a woman aged 25-40 years in good health.

The chain has TRBV7-9 and TRBJ2-1; D call uncertain. Germline lookup yields CDR1 SEHNR and CDR2 FQNEAQ (reference sequence). Trimming took 3 bases from V and 7 from J, leaving 7 bases between them. This CDR3 contains 12 residues. The CDR3 nucleotides are TGTGCCAGCAGCTTCGAGCAAAATGAGCAGTTCTTC. This codes for CASSFEQNEQFF.

About this clone: This same CDR3 is encoded by further DNA sequences in the sample. This chain uses TRBV7-3 with TRBJ2-3; 16 bases match TRBD2. V lost 4 bases and J lost 5; bases outside the gene matches: 3. The CDR3 has 16 residues. In germline, CDR1 is SGHTA, CDR2 FQGTGA. CDR3 DNA sequence: TGTGCCAGCAGCTCGGGACTAGCGGGAGGGGTAGATACGCAGTATTTT. This gives the protein CASSSGLAGGVDTQYF.

A remark on this clone: The sample holds other DNA sequences that translate to the same CDR3. The gene calls are TRBV5-6 and TRBJ2-7, with D possibly called TRBD1 or TRBD2 (5 bases each). The V and J ends lost 4 bases and 0 bases respectively, with 8 bases between them. Per germline, CDR1 SGHDT and CDR2 YYEEEE. This CDR3 region has 13 residues. This chain's CDR3 is CASSGDGSYEQYF. CDR3 nucleotides: TGTGCCAGCAGCGGGGACGGCTCCTACGAGCAGTACTTC.

This clone was observed a few times. V usage is TRBV2 and J usage is TRBJ2-7; D is ambiguous. This CDR3 is 14 amino acids long. The germline V and J ends were trimmed by 4 bases and 0 bases, with 10 bases remaining between them. Germline CDR1 SNHLY, CDR2 FYNNEI. CDR3 sequence (DNA): TGTGCCAGCAGTGTCCGATCTTACTCCTACGAGCAGTACTTC. Its protein is CASSVRSYSYEQYF.

This chain links TRBV7-3 with TRBJ2-3, with D perhaps matching TRBD1 or TRBD2 (5 bases each). Trimming cost V 4 bases and J 2 bases, with 25 bases left between them. The CDR3 is 19 residues long. From germline, CDR1 is SGHTA and CDR2 FQGTGA. The CDR3 spells CASSSRRGGSSSFTDTQYF. The CDR3 DNA reads TGTGCCAGCAGCTCCCGACGGGGCGGGTCCTCCTCCTTCACAGATACGCAGTATTTT. The full variable domain, rest sourced from reference TRBV7-3 and TRBJ2-3, is GAGVSQTPSNKVTEKGKYVELRCDPISGHTALYWYRQSLGQGPEFLIYFQGTGAADDSGLPNDRFFAVRPEGSVSTLKIQRTERGDSAVYLCASSSRRGGSSSFTDTQYFGPGTRLTVL.

CDR3 sequence (DNA): TGCGCCAGCAGCATACCGGGACTAGCGGGAGTGCACGAGCAGTACTTC. Translated: CASSIPGLAGVHEQYF. The V and J genes are TRBV5-1 and TRBJ2-7, with TRBD2 matching over 14 bases. V was clipped by 4 bases and J by 5 bases; unmatched bases: 8. The germline CDR1 and CDR2 sequences are SGHRS and YFSETQ. The CDR3 has 16 residues.

The count of this clone is one. The chain carries TRBV18 and TRBJ2-7; the D call may be TRBD1 or TRBD2 (5 bases each). This CDR3 comprises 14 residues. V was pared by 3 bases and J by 7 bases, with 16 bases between. The V gene's germline CDR1 is KGHSH and CDR2 LQKENI. The CDR3: CASSPRDGGREQYF. CDR3 in DNA: TGTGCCAGCTCACCCCGGGACGGCGGCCGTGAGCAGTACTTC.

The chain couples TRBV4-2 to TRBJ1-2, with D uncertain. V was pared by 0 bases and J by 0 bases, with 8 bases between. The germline gives CDR1 LGHNA, CDR2 YNFKEQ. This CDR3 comprises 15 residues. The CDR3, as DNA: TGTGCCAGCAGCCAAGAAAGGAACTCTAACTATGGCTACACCTTC. Encoded protein: CASSQERNSNYGYTF.

The gene calls are TRBV2 and TRBJ1-5; D gene ambiguous. V shed 7 bases and J shed 5 bases, with 12 bases lying between them. In germline, CDR1 is SNHLY, CDR2 FYNNEI. This CDR3 is built from 13 residues. The CDR3 DNA reads as TGTGCCAGCAACATGGGCAGAGATCAGCCCCAGCATTTT. Encoded protein: CASNMGRDQPQHF.

This sequence joins TRBV28 and TRBJ2-3; 8 bases match TRBD2. The ends lost 6 bases at V and 1 base at J; junction bases unmatched: 9. This CDR3 is 16 amino acids long. Germline CDR1 MDHEN, CDR2 SYDVKM. The CDR3 protein is CASSQPTSGGTDTQYF. For the CDR3, the DNA is TGTGCCAGCAGCCAACCTACTAGCGGAGGCACAGATACGCAGTATTTT.

The V call is TRBV19, the J call TRBJ2-2; D is undetermined. This CDR3 is built from 13 residues. Trimming took off 9 bases at V and 1 base at J, with 9 bases between the two ends. From germline, CDR1 is LNHDA and CDR2 SQIVND (reference sequence). The CDR3 coding sequence is TGTGCCAGCCACCGACAGAACACCGGGGAGCTGTTTTTT. Translation: CASHRQNTGELFF.

The V and J genes are TRBV4-1 and TRBJ2-5; D not certain. The CDR3 is made up of 14 amino acids. The V and J ends lost 4 bases and 4 bases respectively, with 13 bases between them. Germline V gives CDR1 MGHRA, CDR2 YSYEKL. CDR3 sequence reads: CASSLGSGRETQYF. The CDR3 nucleotides are TGCGCCAGCAGCCTGGGCTCCGGACGAGAGACCCAGTACTTC.